Sequencing of this TCR beta chain was carried out in a study of Tregs in tolerant kidney transplant recipients. From germline, CDR1 is DFQATT and CDR2 SNEGSKA (reference sequence). The ends lost 0 bases at V and 8 bases at J; junction bases unmatched: 5. CDR3 length equals 14 residues. Comment on this clone: Its antigen is as yet unknown. From the germline J gene comes the end of the CDR3, since the read stops 3 residues before it.

Sequencing was performed with immunoSEQ multiplex PCR; in TCRdb, only in-frame clones are kept and a portion is missing. The sample spans approximately 30,000 clones; the ten largest clones claim 1.8%. Points from the study as a whole: Antigen-driven expansion was suggested because donor-specific Tregs expanded more than all Tregs in tolerant patients.

Related graft donors supplied nonmyeloablative bone marrow transplants, and mixed chimerism was transient. The V and J genes are TRBV20-1 and TRBJ2-3, with TRBD1 identical over 10 bases. The source was CD4+ T cells from blood (PBMCs), collected 24 months after the transplant. This clonotype was obtained from a human patient who received a combined kidney and bone marrow transplant. Some of the T cells may derive from the graft donor. The DNA read from the CDR3 is TGCAGTGCTAGAGATACGGGACAGGGGAGTACG. Translating gives CSARDTGQGST. The whole CDR3 sequence is CSARDTGQGSTQYF.